One T cell receptor (beta chain) is described in this entry. Its matching antigen is unknown. It was patients with CD8+CD57+ cell expansion by flow cytometry who were chosen for sequencing. TCR beta VDJ and CDR3 profiles were obtained from a genomic DNA template. MiXCR, run by TCRdb on the reads, gives a single entry per CDR3 protein. This table has more than 150,000 distinct CDR3 sequences, 48% appearing once. Germline CDR1 reads SQVTM; CDR2 reads ANQGSEA. The V end was cut by 4 bases, the J end by 3 bases, with 7 bases between. The CDR3 contains 11 residues. This record comes from a study of CD8+CD57+ T cells in acquired aplastic anemia. The study's findings and limits: The study identified about 30 CD8+ CDR3 sequences shared by patients and controls.

The sequence was obtained from a human donor with aplastic anemia. Sequenced sample: sorted CD4+, CD8+, or CD8+CD57+ T cells (not recorded which) from PBMCs. This chain links TRBV29-1 with TRBJ2-7; TRBD2 is a possible D gene (6 bases). For the CDR3, the DNA is TGCAGCGTTGGGGGAGGCTACGAGCAGTACTTC. It codes for CSVGGGYEQYF.